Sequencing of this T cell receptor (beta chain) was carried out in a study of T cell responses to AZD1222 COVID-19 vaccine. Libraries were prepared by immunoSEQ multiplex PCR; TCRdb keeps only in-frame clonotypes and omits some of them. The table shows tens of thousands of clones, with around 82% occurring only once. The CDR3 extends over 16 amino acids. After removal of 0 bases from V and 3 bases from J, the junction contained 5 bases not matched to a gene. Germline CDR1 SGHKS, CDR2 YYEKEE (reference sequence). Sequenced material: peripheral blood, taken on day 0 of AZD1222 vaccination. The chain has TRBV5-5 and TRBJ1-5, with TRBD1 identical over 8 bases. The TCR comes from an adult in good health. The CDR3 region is CASSLAGQGSNQPQHF. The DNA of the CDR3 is TGTGCCAGCAGCTTGGCAGGACAGGGATCCAATCAGCCCCAGCATTTT.